A single TCR beta chain is shown here with its context. No antigen is known for it. The junction had 12 bases not matched to a gene; V was cut back by 5 bases and J by 6 bases. The germline V gene encodes CDR1 SEHNR and CDR2 FQNEAQ (reference sequence). CDR3 length equals 16 residues. This sample was included in a study of T cells in localized non-small cell lung cancer. Measured with immunoSEQ multiplex PCR; TCRdb has only the in-frame clones, and not every one. The profile shows 48,000 or so clones, 60% to 80% of them singletons. Overall study results and limits: Across samples, adjacent lung featured a median roughly 62 of the top 100 tumor clones. In uninvolved adjacent lung, T cell clonality reached its highest value, exceeding tumor.

This sample comprised peripheral blood, obtained before any cancer treatment. The V and J genes are TRBV7-9 and TRBJ2-1; 8 bases line up with TRBD1. The sequence was obtained from a man aged 40 to 69 with stage I squamous cell lung carcinoma. In DNA form, the CDR3 reads TGTGCCAGCAGCCTACATGGACAGGGTCAAAGCAATGAGCAGTTCTTC. Amino acid sequence: CASSLHGQGQSNEQFF.